This entry concerns a single TCR beta chain. No cognate antigen has been identified for it. Within one base of it there is no much larger clone, and no base qualities were kept. The germline V gene specifies SGHTA as CDR1 and FQGTGA as CDR2. V and J lose 5 bases and 5 bases, and a span of 20 bases separates them. Inclusive of the bounding cysteine and phenylalanine, the CDR3 is 16 residues long. Solely the CDR3 DNA is kept, with 48 bases framed from the first base. At diagnosis, tumor, uninvolved tumor-adjacent lung and peripheral blood were collected and then preserved as a mix of FFPE and fresh-frozen material. Blood samples were analyzed as peripheral blood mononuclear cells for TCR repertoire profiling. The immunoSEQ Assay was used to sequence TCR beta CDR3 regions from DNA. For the original study's pipeline: To compute T cell density, TCR beta template counts were normalized to usable DNA, which was estimated by amplifying housekeeping genes. The preseqR package was used to estimate richness by extrapolating to 400,000 templates for PBMC samples and to 120,000 templates for tissue samples. Clonality was taken to be one minus Pielou's evenness. Differential abundance testing on productive amino-acid clonotypes, with a minimum total count of 5 and an alpha of 0.1, was used to identify tissue-enriched TCRs. The Jaccard Index and the Morisita Overlap Index were used to measure repertoire overlap between compartments. GLIPH grouped TCR beta CDR3s together with public tetramer-defined viral CDR3s, and a viral motif had to include at least three viral sequences and show V-gene enrichment. Drawn from immuneACCESS, this table holds only the in-frame rearrangements with V and J called that TCRdb kept. Clones are partly lost; checked studies trace under half to an unresolved V gene and leave the rest unexplained. The V and J calls and clone size come from that table; D and trimming were worked out from the DNA. The sample data list about 41,000 clones, and 83% of these were observed just once. The ten largest account for roughly 8.5% of the sample.

This record belongs to a study of T cells in localized non-small cell lung cancer (dated by TCRdb to 2018 to 2020). Regarding the study in general: The study examined T cell repertoires in 200 to 300 patients with early-stage NSCLC and compared tumors with uninvolved tumor-adjacent lungs. Of the NSCLC patients, around 130 were male and approximately 99 were female, and the mean age was around 66 years. The cohort comprised 236 treatment-naïve NSCLC patients with resected, localized lung tumors. Results the study describes overall, beyond this receptor: Because of the exploratory design, TCR variables were selected using unadjusted p-values without false-discovery rate correction. Higher T cell density in blood was associated with longer overall survival, whereas higher clonality in adjacent lung was associated with shorter survival. Uninvolved tumor-adjacent lung showed the highest T cell clonality, higher than tumor, which suggests more focused antigenic responses in the uninvolved tumor-adjacent lung. Of the top 100 tumor clones, a median of around 57 were detected in paired uninvolved adjacent lung; 28 were also among that lung's top 100. Multi-region tumor sequencing was not performed, so intratumor heterogeneity could not be excluded.

The receptor was derived from a man aged 40 to 70 with stage II lung adenocarcinoma. The sample here was PBMCs, taken before any cancer treatment. The chain links TRBV7-3 with TRBJ2-3; the D gene cannot be resolved beyond TRBD1 or TRBD2, each matching 6 bases. The DNA is as follows: TGTGCCAGCAGCGAAACCAGCCGGGGGCTCCGAGATACGCAGTATTTT. Its protein product is CASSETSRGLRDTQYF.